These 11 T cell receptor beta chains were sequenced from one sample in a study of beta chain features in type 1 diabetes. General study findings and limits: Moderately but significantly shorter TCRB CDR3s were found in Type 1 diabetes patients in all four CD4+ subsets.

These TCRs' antigens remain unknown. Reverse transcription of all isolated RNA meant that expressed TCRB transcripts were sequenced. The protocol was immunoSEQ multiplex PCR, while the TCRdb copy is restricted to in-frame clones and leaves out a portion. This table holds some 350,000 clones, about 14% found once. The source material was naive CD4+ T cells from blood. These receptor sequences come from a woman younger than 35 with type 1 diabetes.

The chain links TRBV4-2 to TRBJ1-3; D uncertain. The CDR3 is 15 residues long. Germline CDR1 and CDR2: LGHNA and YNFKEQ. The V end lost 5 bases, the J end lost 4 bases, and 15 bases lay between the germline ends. The CDR3 region is CASSSVSEGGNTIYF. The CDR3 coding sequence is TGTGCCAGCAGCTCGGTGTCAGAGGGCGGAAACACCATATATTTT.

This chain joins TRBV30 and TRBJ1-1; D not resolved. Trimming cost V 3 bases and J 3 bases, with 11 bases left between them. Germline CDR1 is GTSNPN and CDR2 is SVGIG (reference sequence). CDR3 length equals 13 residues. CDR3 sequence reads: CAWSPSRDTEAFF. For the CDR3, the DNA is TGTGCCTGGAGCCCTTCGAGGGACACTGAAGCTTTCTTT.

The chain carries TRBV15 and TRBJ1-1; D is perhaps TRBD1 (5 bases). This CDR3 comprises 15 residues. V was cut by 5 bases and J by 5 bases, with 18 bases left in between. Germline V lookup: CDR1 LNHNV, CDR2 YYDKDF (reference sequence). The CDR3 sequence is CATSGRRGRWTEAFF. The CDR3 bases are TGTGCCACCAGCGGACGTCGGGGGAGATGGACTGAAGCTTTCTTT.

In its sample, this clone was seen a few times. This sequence joins TRBV18 and TRBJ2-3; 8 bases match TRBD2. The CDR3 has 17 amino acids. Germline loops: CDR1 KGHSH, CDR2 LQKENI. Trimming took 3 bases from V and 0 from J; bases not matched to a gene: 8. The CDR3 DNA sequence: TGTGCCAGCTCACCCTCCATGGGACTAGGGAGCACAGATACGCAGTATTTT. Its protein product is CASSPSMGLGSTDTQYF.

In the case of this clone: A read error may produce the germline difference seen at one junction end. Distinct nucleotide sequences in the sample also encode this CDR3. The chain recombines TRBV4-3 with TRBJ1-1; possible D gene TRBD1, 6 bases. Germline CDR1 reads LGHNA; CDR2 reads YSLEER. The CDR3 extends over 15 amino acids. For the CDR3, the DNA is TGCGCCAGCAGCCTCAGCGGACAGTCGAACACTGAAGCTTTCTTC. Translated: CASSLSGQSNTEAFF.

This clone came up a few times. The chain carries TRBV6-1 and TRBJ2-7; D perhaps matches TRBD1 (5 bases). Germline V gene sequence: CDR1 MNHNS, CDR2 SASEGT. V dropped 5 bases and J dropped 0 bases, with 11 bases sitting between them. The length of the CDR3 is 14 residues. The CDR3 DNA reads as TGTGCCAGCAGTAAAAACAGGAACTCCTACGAGCAGTACTTC. Translation: CASSKNRNSYEQYF.

This clone was seen more than once but under ten times. This CDR3 is CASSLTGGLGYAEQYF. CDR3 sequence (DNA): TGTGCCAGCAGCTTAACTGGCGGGCTCGGGTACGCCGAGCAGTACTTC. The chain joins TRBV7-3 to TRBJ2-7; maybe TRBD2 (5 bases). Germline assignment: CDR1 SGHTA and CDR2 FQGTGA. V dropped 0 bases and J dropped 6 bases, with 18 bases sitting between them. The CDR3 totals 16 residues.

The V call is TRBV6-5, the J call TRBJ2-1; D call uncertain. Trimming left V 6 bases short and J 6 bases short, with 9 bases between. This CDR3 contains 12 residues. Germline values: CDR1 MNHEY, CDR2 SVGAGI. The CDR3 DNA reads as TGTGCCAGCAGACACTCTAGCAATGAGCAGTTCTTC. Translated: CASRHSSNEQFF.

This clone has just a few counts. V usage is TRBV9 and J usage is TRBJ2-1, with a possible D match to TRBD2 (5 bases). CDR3 size: 15 residues. Per germline, CDR1 SGDLS and CDR2 YYNGEE. V lost 4 bases, J lost 4 bases, and 15 bases lay in between. CDR3 protein: CASSPSIPGYNEQFF. CDR3 coding DNA: TGTGCCAGCAGCCCCTCCATCCCGGGGTACAATGAGCAGTTCTTC. Together with reference TRBV9 and TRBJ2-1, the CDR3 gives the full variable domain: DSGVTQTPKHLITATGQRVTLRCSPRSGDLSVYWYQQSLDQGLQFLIQYYNGEERAKGNILERFSAQQFPDLHSELNLSSLELGDSALYFCASSPSIPGYNEQFFGPGTRLTVL.

This chain joins TRBV4-1 and TRBJ2-7; possible D gene TRBD1, 6 bases. Germline V gene lookup returns CDR1 MGHRA and CDR2 YSYEKL. The length of the CDR3 is 16 residues. Trimming removed 4 bases at V and 0 bases at J, with 16 bases between. The chain's CDR3 is CASSPLRGTRSYEQYF. The CDR3, as DNA: TGCGCCAGCAGCCCCCTAAGAGGGACACGCTCCTACGAGCAGTACTTC.

The chain joins TRBV7-9 to TRBJ2-1, with 13 bases matching TRBD2. V lost 0 bases to trimming and J lost 8 bases; unmatched junction nucleotides: 10. The CDR3 length is 18 residues. Looked up from germline, CDR1 is SEHNR and CDR2 is FQNEAQ (reference sequence). The CDR3 nucleotides are TGTGCCAGCAGCTTAGCCGGACTAGCGGGAGCCGGATACGATGAGCAGTTCTTC. Its protein product is CASSLAGLAGAGYDEQFF.